Presented here are 30 T cell receptor beta chains from one specimen sequenced in a study of neurological immune-mediated disorders. TCRdb processed the 5' RACE reads anew with MiXCR; each CDR3 protein has one entry. The data hold about 46,000 distinct CDR3 sequences, with around a tenth observed a single time. Material: PBMCs. The receptors were gathered from a man between 65 and 85 years old with HTLV-1-associated myelopathy (HAM/TSP).

This clonotype occurred many times. The chain couples TRBV5-1 to TRBJ2-2; TRBD1 might be the D (6 bases). V lost 3 bases and J lost 5, with 14 bases in between. CDR1 SGHRS and CDR2 YFSETQ come from the germline V gene. This CDR3 is 15 amino acids long. The CDR3 protein is CASSSTGHGTGELFF. The CDR3 DNA sequence: TGCGCCAGCAGCTCCACAGGGCACGGGACCGGGGAGCTGTTTTTT.

This clonotype showed up just a few times. The chain couples TRBV5-1 to TRBJ2-7, with 8 bases identical to TRBD2. Germline lookup yields CDR1 SGHRS and CDR2 YFSETQ. V was clipped by 4 bases and J by 1 base; unmatched bases: 13. The CDR3 contains 17 residues. The CDR3 DNA is TGCGCCAGCAGCCCCTCTGGAGCGGGAGATAATTCCTACGAGCAGTACTTC. Protein: CASSPSGAGDNSYEQYF.

This clonotype was seen many times. The chain recombines TRBV12-3 or TRBV12-4 with TRBJ1-5; no clear D gene. The V end lost 4 bases, the J end lost 6 bases, and 7 bases lay between the germline ends. The CDR3 contains 12 residues. CDR3 protein: CASSYPGQPQHF. DNA of the CDR3: TGTGCCAGCAGTTACCCGGGTCAGCCCCAGCATTTT.

In this sample, this clonotype turned up many times. V is TRBV5-5 and J is TRBJ2-2; D unclear. Trimming took off 3 bases at V and 8 bases at J, with 17 bases between the two ends. This CDR3 has 15 residues. In germline, CDR1 is SGHKS, CDR2 YYEKEE (reference sequence). CDR3 sequence (DNA): TGTGCCAGCAGCTACGTCCCGACTGGGGATGGGGAGCTGTTTTTT. Amino acid sequence: CASSYVPTGDGELFF. Based on the CDR3 plus reference TRBV5-5 and TRBJ2-2, the full variable domain is DAGVTQSPTHLIKTRGQQVTLRCSPISGHKSVSWYQQVLGQGPQFIFQYYEKEERGRGNFPDRFSARQFPNYSSELNVNALLLGDSALYLCASSYVPTGDGELFFGEGSRLTVL.

This clonotype showed up many times. This chain connects TRBV7-2 to TRBJ2-5, with 8 bases lining up with TRBD2. The CDR3 loop spans 14 amino acids. Trimming at V came to 5 bases and at J to 3 bases, leaving 5 bases not matched to a gene. Germline V gene sequence: CDR1 SGHTA, CDR2 FQGNSA. The CDR3 loop is CASSPSTSEETQYF. The CDR3 DNA sequence: TGTGCCAGCAGCCCATCGACTAGCGAAGAGACCCAGTACTTC.

This clonotype was detected ten times or more. This chain links TRBV18 with TRBJ1-2; D may be TRBD1 (5 bases). Per germline, CDR1 KGHSH and CDR2 LQKENI. The V end was cut by 4 bases, the J end by 3 bases, with 12 bases between. The CDR3 runs 14 residues. The CDR3 loop reads CASSRQGGDYGYTF. In nucleotides, the CDR3 is TGTGCCAGCTCACGTCAGGGAGGAGACTATGGCTACACCTTC. Variable domain in full (rest from reference TRBV18 and TRBJ1-2): NAGVMQNPRHLVRRRGQEARLRCSPMKGHSHVYWYRQLPEEGLKFMVYLQKENIIDESGMPKERFSAEFPKEGPSILRIQQVVRGDSAAYFCASSRQGGDYGYTFGSGTRLTVV.

This clonotype was found many times. The CDR3: CSVQDRGNTEAFF. CDR3 coding DNA: TGCAGCGTCCAAGACAGGGGGAACACTGAAGCTTTCTTT. The chain joins TRBV29-1 to TRBJ1-1; TRBD1 agrees at 8 bases. Germline-derived CDR1 and CDR2 are SQVTM and ANQGSEA. V dropped 6 bases and J dropped 1; count of bases not matched to a gene: 4. This CDR3 comprises 13 residues.

This clonotype was found many times. The V and J genes are TRBV20-1 and TRBJ2-1; 7 bases match TRBD2. This CDR3 is built from 13 residues. Germline values: CDR1 DFQATT, CDR2 SNEGSKA (reference sequence). J gave up 12 bases and V 3 bases, and 11 bases lay outside the gene matches. The CDR3 DNA reads as TGCAGTGCTAGCCCTAGCGGAGATAGCGGGCAGTTCTTC. Protein sequence: CSASPSGDSGQFF.

J is TRBJ2-2 and V is TRBV7-9, with TRBD1 as a possible D gene (6 bases). V lost 2 bases to trimming and J lost 4 bases, with 14 bases between them. CDR1 and CDR2 (germline): SEHNR, FQNEAQ (reference sequence). The CDR3 sequence is 16 residues long. CDR3 in amino acids: CASSLSQTGTTGELFF. The CDR3, as DNA: TGTGCCAGCAGCTTATCCCAAACAGGGACCACCGGGGAGCTGTTTTTT. The variable domain in full, with the rest retrieved from reference TRBV7-9 and TRBJ2-2, is DTGVSQNPRHKITKRGQNVTFRCDPISEHNRLYWYRQTLGQGPEFLTYFQNEAQLEKSRLLSDRFSAERPKGSFSTLEIQRTEQGDSAMYLCASSLSQTGTTGELFFGEGSRLTVL.

On this clonotype: Being one base from a much bigger clone, this may be a read error. V and J are TRBV5-8 and TRBJ2-3, with D tentatively TRBD2 (5 bases). V was shortened by 2 bases and J by 7 bases, with 29 bases between the two germline ends. The CDR3 has 19 residues. The V gene's germline CDR1 is SGHTS and CDR2 YDEGEE. The CDR3 DNA reads as TGTGCCAGCAGCTTCCTAACGGGAACAGCTCGTTTTACCGCATATACGCAGTATTTT. It specifies CASSFLTGTARFTAYTQYF.

This clonotype came up many times. The V and J genes are TRBV12-3 or TRBV12-4 and TRBJ2-5; 7 nucleotides match TRBD2. Trimming at V came to 7 bases and at J to 5 bases, leaving 4 bases not matched to a gene. The CDR3 length is 12 residues. The CDR3, as DNA: TGTGCCAGCACTTCGGGGGGTGAGACCCAGTACTTC. As protein: CASTSGGETQYF.

This clonotype was detected many times. CDR3 sequence reads: CSAGPRGSNSYEQYF. CDR3 DNA sequence: TGCAGTGCTGGACCACGCGGGTCGAACTCCTACGAGCAGTACTTC. This chain joins TRBV20-1 and TRBJ2-7; perhaps TRBD2 as D (5 bases). CDR1 is DFQATT and CDR2 is SNEGSKA in the germline V gene (reference sequence). V was clipped by 5 bases and J by 0 bases, with 17 bases between them. The CDR3 spans 15 residues.

This clonotype was counted at least ten times. The chain is built from TRBV4-3 and TRBJ2-1; D not certain. Deletions cut 0 bases from V and 6 bases from J, with 12 bases between. The CDR3 contains 15 residues. Germline V lookup: CDR1 LGHNA, CDR2 YSLEER. For the CDR3, the DNA is TGCGCCAGCAGCCAAGATTGGAGTAAACTCAATGAGCAGTTCTTC. Encoded protein: CASSQDWSKLNEQFF.

At least ten counts were recorded for this clonotype. This chain's CDR3 is CSARDQNAYQETQYF. The CDR3, as DNA: TGCAGTGCTAGAGACCAGAATGCGTACCAAGAGACCCAGTACTTC. This chain links TRBV20-1 with TRBJ2-5; unclear D gene. The CDR3 extends over 15 amino acids. The V gene lost 0 bases and the J gene lost 0 bases, with 11 bases spanning the gap. From germline, CDR1 is DFQATT and CDR2 SNEGSKA (reference sequence).

In its sample, this clonotype was seen many times. This chain connects TRBV5-5 to TRBJ2-3, with 8 bases identical to TRBD2. Germline lookup yields CDR1 SGHKS and CDR2 YYEKEE (reference sequence). J gave up 2 bases and V 2 bases, and 4 bases lay outside the gene matches. The CDR3 is made up of 15 amino acids. CDR3 protein: CASSFDGRATDTQYF. CDR3 bases: TGTGCCAGCAGCTTTGACGGGAGGGCCACAGATACGCAGTATTTT.

At least ten counts were recorded for this clonotype. The V gene is TRBV9, the J gene TRBJ1-5, with D maybe TRBD1 (6 bases). The CDR3 length is 15 residues. CDR1 and CDR2 (germline): SGDLS, YYNGEE. Trimming removed 0 bases at V and 6 bases at J, with 13 bases between. This chain's CDR3 is CASSVGDTGIQPQHF. The DNA for the CDR3 is TGTGCCAGCAGCGTAGGGGACACAGGGATTCAGCCCCAGCATTTT.

This clonotype showed up many times. The gene calls are TRBV4-1 and TRBJ2-7, with 13 bases aligning to TRBD2. There are 13 residues in the CDR3. J lost 6 bases, V lost 6 bases, and 2 bases had no gene match. Germline loops: CDR1 MGHRA, CDR2 YSYEKL. The CDR3 is CASRGTSGTEQYF. In DNA, the CDR3 is TGCGCCAGCAGGGGGACTAGCGGGACCGAGCAGTACTTC.

This clonotype was seen ten or more times. CDR3 amino acids: CASDPSTEQYF. DNA of the CDR3: TGTGCCAGCGACCCCTCGACGGAGCAGTACTTC. The chain recombines TRBV6-5 with TRBJ2-7, with D uncertain. Trimming cost V 8 bases and J 7 bases, with 12 bases left between them. CDR1 MNHEY and CDR2 SVGAGI come from the germline V gene. This CDR3 comprises 11 residues.

This clonotype was detected ten times or more. The CDR3 reads CASSLDGVGTEAFF. The DNA for the CDR3 is TGTGCCAGCAGTTTAGATGGGGTAGGGACTGAAGCTTTCTTT. V and J are TRBV12-3 or TRBV12-4 and TRBJ1-1, with D hard to call. V was clipped by 1 base and J by 5 bases, with 11 bases between them. The CDR3 has 14 amino acids.

This clonotype was counted ten times or more. This sequence joins TRBV3-1 and TRBJ2-7, with no clear D. From germline, CDR1 is LGHDT and CDR2 YNNKEL (reference sequence). CDR3 length equals 13 residues. Trimming removed 3 bases at V and 7 bases at J, with 13 bases between. The chain's CDR3 is CASSHGTVREQYF. DNA for the CDR3: TGTGCCAGCAGCCACGGCACTGTACGAGAGCAGTACTTC.

This clonotype was counted ten times or more. This chain uses TRBV18 with TRBJ2-1; TRBD1 or TRBD2 may be the D gene (6 bases each). The germline V gene has CDR1 KGHSH and CDR2 LQKENI. Deletions cut 3 bases from V and 4 bases from J, with 13 bases between. There are 15 residues in the CDR3. Written as DNA, the CDR3 is TGTGCCAGCTCACCGCGAGGAGGGGGTTACAATGAGCAGTTCTTC. It specifies CASSPRGGGYNEQFF.

This chain joins TRBV11-2 and TRBJ2-4; D possibly corresponds to TRBD1 (5 bases). The length of the CDR3 is 19 residues. CDR1 is SGHAT, CDR2 FQNNGV, per germline. Trimming removed 0 bases from V and 5 bases from J, with 23 bases in between. Here the CDR3 DNA reads TGTGCCAGCAGCTTAGATCGCAGGACACTGACTTCTCAAGAAAACATTCAGTACTTC. Translating gives CASSLDRRTLTSQENIQYF.

This clonotype has at least ten counts. This sequence joins TRBV6-1 and TRBJ2-7, with TRBD1 matching over 9 bases. Germline V gene data show CDR1 as MNHNS and CDR2 as SASEGT. This CDR3 has 15 residues. Trimming took 2 bases from V and 3 from J; bases not matched to a gene: 5. The CDR3 region has the DNA TGTGCCAGCAGTGAACGACAGGGGGGAAGCTACGAGCAGTACTTC. It yields the protein CASSERQGGSYEQYF.

This clonotype was recorded at least ten times. The genes are TRBV7-2 and TRBJ2-7; 10 bases fit TRBD1. Trimming at V came to 7 bases and at J to 7 bases, leaving 7 bases not matched to a gene. The CDR3 sequence is 13 residues long. CDR1 SGHTA and CDR2 FQGNSA come from the germline V gene. The DNA of the CDR3 is TGTGCCAGCAACAGACAGGGGGCTGGGGAGCAGTACTTC. Encoded protein: CASNRQGAGEQYF. Together with reference TRBV7-2 and TRBJ2-7, the CDR3 gives the full variable domain: GAGVSQSPSNKVTEKGKDVELRCDPISGHTALYWYRQSLGQGLEFLIYFQGNSAPDKSGLPSDRFSAERTGGSVSTLTIQRTQQEDSAVYLCASNRQGAGEQYFGPGTRLTVT.

This clonotype occurred many times. This CDR3 reads CSARARTAGPFF. CDR3 nucleotide sequence: TGCAGTGCTAGAGCCAGGACCGCCGGACCGTTCTTC. V gene TRBV20-1 combines with J gene TRBJ2-1; D is unresolved. Looked up from germline, CDR1 is DFQATT and CDR2 is SNEGSKA (reference sequence). CDR3 length: 12 amino acids. Trimming stripped 1 base from V and 15 bases from J, with 16 bases between.

This clonotype was counted ten times or more. This sequence joins TRBV28 and TRBJ2-7; 8 bases agree with TRBD2. This CDR3 is 14 amino acids long. V trimming: 7 bases; J trimming: 5 bases; junction bases outside the gene matches: 10. Germline V gives CDR1 MDHEN, CDR2 SYDVKM. CDR3 bases: TGTGCCAGCACTCCGGGGGGGTTGTTCAACGAGCAGTACTTC. It codes for CASTPGGLFNEQYF.

At least ten counts were recorded for this clonotype. The rearrangement links TRBV12-3 or TRBV12-4 to TRBJ1-6; a possible D gene is TRBD1 (5 bases). The V end lost 5 bases, the J end lost 7 bases, and 12 bases lay between the germline ends. The length of the CDR3 is 14 residues. The CDR3 region has the DNA TGTGCCAGCAGTGTTTCGACAGAGAATTCACCCCTCCACTTT. Its translation: CASSVSTENSPLHF.

This clonotype has a count of ten or more. The CDR3 sequence is CASSPSIVGPQHF. As DNA, the CDR3 is TGTGCCAGCAGCCCCTCCATAGTAGGGCCCCAGCATTTT. The chain recombines TRBV5-6 with TRBJ1-5; D is unresolved. Looked up from germline, CDR1 is SGHDT and CDR2 is YYEEEE. There are 13 residues in the CDR3. Trimming pared 4 bases from V and 9 bases from J, leaving 14 bases between. Supplemented by reference TRBV5-6 and TRBJ1-5, the full variable domain reads DAGVTQSPTHLIKTRGQQVTLRCSPKSGHDTVSWYQQALGQGPQFIFQYYEEEERQRGNFPDRFSGHQFPNYSSELNVNALLLGDSALYLCASSPSIVGPQHFGDGTRLSIL.

This clonotype was picked up many times. The V and J genes are TRBV12-3 or TRBV12-4 and TRBJ2-2; D may be TRBD1 (6 bases). Trimming pared 2 bases from V and 3 bases from J, leaving 16 bases between. The CDR3 has 17 amino acids. DNA for the CDR3: TGTGCCAGCAGTTTACTGGCAGGGGTTTCTCACACCGGGGAGCTGTTTTTT. Translating it yields CASSLLAGVSHTGELFF.

In its sample, this clonotype was seen many times. The gene calls are TRBV20-1 and TRBJ1-5, with TRBD1 matching over 9 bases. This CDR3 is built from 12 residues. Germline V gene data show CDR1 as DFQATT and CDR2 as SNEGSKA (reference sequence). V shed 7 bases, J shed 5 bases, and the junction held 3 bases outside the gene matches. The CDR3 reads CSVDRGDQPQHF. The CDR3 DNA reads as TGCAGTGTCGACAGGGGGGATCAGCCCCAGCATTTT.